The clone carrying this T cell receptor beta chain was counted at least ten times. Antigen specificity is unknown. This record belongs to a study of identical twins. Study observations and caveats: Fewer insertions marked abundant cord blood beta clonotypes; young adult naive trended weakly, memory not at all. Models predicted too little out-of-frame TCR alpha sharing in monozygotic twins.

All of the donors were Caucasians in good health. Deletions cut 0 bases from V and 0 bases from J, with 7 bases between. The CDR3 covers 15 residues. Germline CDR1 MNHNS, CDR2 SASEGT. cDNA molecules carried unique molecular identifiers, and template switching added a universal primer site. TCRdb ran MiXCR on the 5' RACE reads and lists one entry per CDR3 protein. Of approximately 700,000 distinct CDR3 sequences in the sample, 5.5% to 6.5% are singletons; the top ten hold approximately 2%. The chain has TRBV6-1 and TRBJ2-3, with D hard to call. This clonotype was obtained from a man between 18 and 35 years old in good health. The sequenced sample was naive T cells sorted from blood. This chain's CDR3 is CASSEAGPSTDTQYF. The CDR3 DNA is TGTGCCAGCAGTGAAGCAGGGCCGAGCACAGATACGCAGTATTTT.